This section outlines one T cell receptor (beta chain) sequence together with its context. Per the original methods: Amplified reference gene primers provided the basis for estimating nucleated cell counts. Clones were sequenced by immunoSEQ multiplex PCR, and TCRdb holds only the in-frame ones, with some missing. D and trimming were read from the DNA, whereas the V and J calls and clone size are those reported in that table. The sample lists fewer than 200,000 clones, approximately 79% seen once, with 2.5% to 3.5% in the top ten. With 6 bases removed from V and 5 bases from J, the gap between germline ends came to 14 bases. The CDR3 extends over 14 amino acids. Germline CDR1 reads ENHRY; CDR2 reads SYGVKD. This sample is part of a study of blood T cell repertoires in COVID-19. Study background: Donors in the United States, Italy and Spain gave samples during acute or convalescent COVID-19. From T cells, B-cell-depleted T cells, or PBMCs came the material, which was cDNA or gDNA.

The sequence was collected from a woman aged 80 or older with acute or convalescent COVID-19. The rearrangement joins TRBV10-3 to TRBJ2-1; D may be TRBD1 (7 bases). The sample consisted of peripheral blood. CDR3 sequence: CAIREDREDNEQFF. CDR3 nucleotide sequence: TGTGCCATCAGGGAAGACAGGGAGGACAATGAGCAGTTCTTC.